This is a list of T cell receptor beta chains from one sample in a study of human T cells and chemical hapten exposure. One entry per CDR3 protein, called by TCRdb with MiXCR from the RACE reads. The data show around 300,000 distinct CDR3 sequences, around 5% seen once. The starting material was whole blood, obtained in connection with sensitization to the hapten diphenylcyclopropenone (DPC). The source of these receptors is a woman under 30 with alopecia areata. Some clones in this sample may be carry-over from other donors' samples. Both conserved end residues are part of each CDR3. A D gene is named only where the DNA matches it firmly. The size entry is marked missing in some rows and otherwise reads once, few, many or a size class.

abundance	d_gene	v_gene	len	j_gene	CDR3nt	CDR3aa
many	NA	TRBV7-3	15	TRBJ1-2	TGTGCCAGCAGCTCTGGACCCCAAGGGCTTAATGGCTACACCTTC	CASSSGPQGLNGYTF
few	NA	TRBV20-1	14	TRBJ2-7	TGCAGTGCAACCGGGACCCTTCGTAGGGGGGAGCAGTACTTC	CSATGTLRRGEQYF
few	TRBD2	TRBV9	17	TRBJ2-1	TGTGCCAGCAGCGACCCGACTAGCGGGGGATCCTACAATGAGCAGTTCTTC	CASSDPTSGGSYNEQFF
many	TRBD1	TRBV12-3/TRBV12-4	16	TRBJ2-3	TGTGCCAGCAGTTTAGGCAGGGGGCAAGGGACAGATACGCAGTATTTT	CASSLGRGQGTDTQYF
many	NA	TRBV7-2	15	TRBJ1-2	TGTGCCAGCAGCCTCAGACAGTCAACCAACTATGGCTACACCTTC	CASSLRQSTNYGYTF
many	NA	TRBV28	16	TRBJ1-6	TGTGCCAGCAGGACTTGGGGAGAGGAAGCCCAATCACCCCTCCACTTT	CASRTWGEEAQSPLHF
many	TRBD2	TRBV7-8	14	TRBJ2-3	TGTGCCAGCAAGCGGGGGGCCTACACAGATACGCAGTATTTT	CASKRGAYTDTQYF
many	TRBD2	TRBV10-3	16	TRBJ2-1	TGTGCCATCAGTTATGAGCGGGGCGGATCGGGGGATGAGCAGTTCTTC	CAISYERGGSGDEQFF
few	NA	TRBV4-3	15	TRBJ2-7	TGCGCCAGCAGCCAAGATCAAGGACAGCTCTACGAGCAGTACTTC	CASSQDQGQLYEQYF
few	TRBD2	TRBV20-1	15	TRBJ2-3	TGCAGTGCTCCACCCGGGGGAGGGATCGCAGATACGCAGTATTTT	CSAPPGGGIADTQYF
NA	TRBD1	TRBV9	13	TRBJ1-1	TGTGCCAGCAGCGCATTCACAGGGGATGAAGCTTTCTTT	CASSAFTGDEAFF
many	NA	TRBV5-1	14	TRBJ2-3	TGCGCCAGCAGCTGGCAGGGGATAGAAGATACGCAGTATTTT	CASSWQGIEDTQYF
NA	NA	TRBV5-8	16	TRBJ2-7	TGTGCCAGCAGCTTGGAGGGTTCTAGGATCACCTACGAGCAGTACTTC	CASSLEGSRITYEQYF
many	NA	TRBV10-3	15	TRBJ1-4	TGTGCCATCAGCCCCGGGACACAACTTAATGAAAAACTGTTTTTT	CAISPGTQLNEKLFF
many	NA	TRBV11-2	13	TRBJ1-4	TGTGCCAGCAGCTTAACGTGGACCGGAAAACTGTTTTTT	CASSLTWTGKLFF
NA	TRBD1	TRBV6-5	14	TRBJ2-1	TGTGCCAGCAGTTACGACCGGACAGGGCATGAGCAGTTCTTC	CASSYDRTGHEQFF
few	TRBD2	TRBV11-2	16	TRBJ2-3	TGTGCCAGCAGCCCCTTGGGAGGGGCCCTGGGAGATACGCAGTATTTT	CASSPLGGALGDTQYF
many	NA	TRBV4-1	14	TRBJ2-2	TGCGCCAGCAGCCACGCGGGACGGGACGGGGAGCTGTTTTTT	CASSHAGRDGELFF
NA	NA	TRBV7-2	15	TRBJ2-1	TGTGCCAGCAGGGCGGAAAGGGTGGGGCACAATGAGCAGTTCTTC	CASRAERVGHNEQFF
many	NA	TRBV28	14	TRBJ2-7	TGTGCCAGCAGCCTCTCCGGGGGCTCCTACGAGCAGTACTTC	CASSLSGGSYEQYF
many	NA	TRBV12-3/TRBV12-4	14	TRBJ1-1	TGTGCCAGCAGTTCCGGAGGAGATGACACTGAAGCTTTCTTT	CASSSGGDDTEAFF
NA	NA	TRBV2	14	TRBJ1-4	TGTGCCAGTACCCAGGGGCCGAATAATGAAAAACTGTTTTTT	CASTQGPNNEKLFF